The clone carrying this TCR beta chain was detected ten times or more. This sample was included in a study of T cells in Graves' hyperthyroidism and ophthalmopathy. The CDR3 spans 12 residues. Germline V gene sequence: CDR1 SGHAT, CDR2 FQNNGV. Trimming took 5 bases from V and 5 from J, leaving 9 bases between them. Amplification yielded TCR beta CDR3 regions, with RNA transcripts as the source. First-round RT-PCR with HTBI primers amplified the TCR CDR3 region. TCRdb re-called the multiplex PCR reads with MiXCR, one entry per CDR3 protein. The sample holds roughly 510,000 distinct CDR3 sequences, less than 25% seen once. Newly diagnosed hyperthyroidism, duration under 2 months, in patients aged 18 to 65.

Source material: blood. The receptor was derived from a man between 18 and 35 years old with Graves' hyperthyroidism. The chain uses TRBV11-2 and TRBJ2-5; unclear D gene. The CDR3 protein is CASSRYGETQYF. In nucleotides, the CDR3 is TGTGCCAGCAGCCGATACGGGGAGACCCAGTACTTC.